A selection of T cell receptor beta chains follows, all from one sample in a study of T cells after yellow fever vaccination. MiXCR, applied by TCRdb to the 5' RACE reads, yields one record per CDR3 protein. The table shows a few hundred thousand distinct CDR3 sequences, with around 16% occurring only once. This sample comprised PBMCs, obtained about 5 days after the first yellow fever vaccination. These receptors all come from a man aged 18 to 29 who received the YFV17D yellow fever vaccine. Each CDR3 is given with its conserved first and last residue. Each record gives: V gene, J gene, clone size, D gene, CDR3 DNA, CDR3 protein. A D gene is named only where the DNA matches it firmly. Size is stated for part of the rows, as once, few or many counts, or as a class when the clone is expanded.

TRBV11-1,TRBJ2-2,.,.,TGTGCCAGCAGCTTGAGAGCGAACACCGGGGAGCTGTTTTTT,CASSLRANTGELFF
TRBV9,TRBJ2-1,.,TRBD1,TGTGCCAGCAGCGTAGGACAGGGTGGCACCTACAATGAGCAGTTCTTC,CASSVGQGGTYNEQFF
TRBV4-1,TRBJ2-4,.,.,TGCGCCAGCAGCCTAACGGACAGAAACATTCAGTACTTC,CASSLTDRNIQYF
TRBV5-1,TRBJ2-3,many,.,TGCGCCAGCAGCTTGGTTGGGGAAGATACGCAGTATTTT,CASSLVGEDTQYF
TRBV7-2,TRBJ2-2,many,.,TGTGCCAGCAGCTTCCGGGTGGGCACCGGGGAGCTGTTTTTT,CASSFRVGTGELFF
TRBV11-2,TRBJ2-5,.,.,TGTGCCAGCAGGGGGGAGAGCGGCCCGGGGACCCAGTACTTC,CASRGESGPGTQYF
TRBV4-3,TRBJ1-5,.,.,TGCGCCAGCAGCCAAGATTCAGGTCCCCATCAGCCCCAGCATTTT,CASSQDSGPHQPQHF
TRBV20-1,TRBJ2-5,many,.,TGCAGTGCTAGAGATGTGGGGGGACAAGAGACCCAGTACTTC,CSARDVGGQETQYF
TRBV15,TRBJ1-2,.,.,TGTGCCACCAGCAGTGACACCTATGGCTACACCTTC,CATSSDTYGYTF
TRBV10-3,TRBJ1-5,.,.,TGTGCCATCAGTGAGAGCAGGGGGCCCCAGCATTTT,CAISESRGPQHF
TRBV11-1,TRBJ2-5,.,.,TGTGCCAGCAGCTGGATGACAGACCAAGAGACCCAGTACTTC,CASSWMTDQETQYF
TRBV4-2,TRBJ1-3,.,.,TGTGCCAGCAGCCAAGATAATGGAGGGGCCTCGGGAAACACCATATATTTT,CASSQDNGGASGNTIYF
TRBV4-1,TRBJ2-1,.,TRBD2,TGCGCCAGCAGCCCCCGAGAGATCGGGGGGGTCTACGATTACAATGAGCAGTTCTTC,CASSPREIGGVYDYNEQFF
TRBV7-8,TRBJ1-4,few,.,TGTGCCAGCAGCTTCGCAGGACAGCCTGCAACTAATGAAAAACTGTTTTTT,CASSFAGQPATNEKLFF
TRBV5-1,TRBJ1-2,few,.,TGCGCCAGCAGCTTGGCGCTGGGCGATGGCTACACCTTC,CASSLALGDGYTF
TRBV5-1,TRBJ2-5,.,.,TGCGCCAGCAGCTTGGTCGAACAGGGAGGGACCCAGTACTTC,CASSLVEQGGTQYF
TRBV6-5,TRBJ1-1,few,.,TGTGCCAGCAGTTACTCTCTATCGGGCCGCACTGAAGCTTTCTTT,CASSYSLSGRTEAFF
TRBV6-1,TRBJ1-2,.,.,TGTGCCAGCAGTAGACCGGCAGGGGATAGGGGCTACACCTTC,CASSRPAGDRGYTF